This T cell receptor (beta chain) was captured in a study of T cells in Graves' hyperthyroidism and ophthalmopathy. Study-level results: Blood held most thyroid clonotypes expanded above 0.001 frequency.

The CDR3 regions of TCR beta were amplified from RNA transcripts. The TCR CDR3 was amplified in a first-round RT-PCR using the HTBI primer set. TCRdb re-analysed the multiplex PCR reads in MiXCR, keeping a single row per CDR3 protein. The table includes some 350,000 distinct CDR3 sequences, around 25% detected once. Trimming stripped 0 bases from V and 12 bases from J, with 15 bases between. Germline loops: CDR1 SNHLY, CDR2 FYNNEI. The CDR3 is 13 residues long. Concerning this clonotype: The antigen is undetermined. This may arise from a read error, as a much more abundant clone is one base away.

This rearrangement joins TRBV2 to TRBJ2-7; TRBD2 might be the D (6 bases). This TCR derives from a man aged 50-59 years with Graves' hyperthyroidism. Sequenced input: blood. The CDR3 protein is CASSEAIPGGPYF. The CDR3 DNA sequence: TGTGCCAGCAGTGAAGCCATACCTGGAGGGCCGTACTTC.